This T cell receptor (beta chain) was documented in a study of CD8 T cells in ankylosing spondylitis. This clonotype was recorded at least ten times. Its matching antigen is unknown. Broader study findings: Roughly eight highly homologous variants made up a TCR beta motif that seemed to typify ankylosing spondylitis blood. Existing reports had already noted some motif variants in reactive arthritis synovial fluid and blood.

TCRdb reprocessed the 5' RACE reads with MiXCR, giving one entry per CDR3 protein. Here the sample spans fewer than 250,000 distinct CDR3 sequences, approximately 24% being singletons. This CDR3 region has 14 residues. V was shortened by 2 bases and J by 2 bases, with 9 bases between the two germline ends. This chain links TRBV12-3 or TRBV12-4 with TRBJ2-5; the D gene is possibly TRBD2 (5 bases). Sequencing input: blood, either unsorted or a sorted T cell fraction (not recorded which). The origin of this receptor is a male donor with ankylosing spondylitis or in good health (not recorded which). Here the CDR3 DNA reads TGTGCCAGCAGTTTATCACCGGGGCAAGAGACCCAGTACTTC. This encodes CASSLSPGQETQYF.